The present TCR beta chain was sequenced within a study of cytomegalovirus exposure and HLA in healthy donors (TCRdb year 2017). Turning to the overall study: An earlier analysis of roughly 500 of the donors reported around 280 Gb of sequence data and 117 million unique TCR beta sequences obtained from roughly 180 million T cells. Approximately 310 gigabases of sequencing data and 70 million to 95 million unique TCR sequences made up an early release that covered approximately 620 HLA-typed donors. The genetic ancestry cluster associated with self-reported Caucasian donors included 81% of the 300 to 400 genotyped donors. The study was designed to test whether signatures of past pathogen exposure could be identified by cataloging public T cell receptors. The T cell repertoires of 700 or so subjects were profiled by immunosequencing and related to cytomegalovirus serostatus. In addition to the first cohort of 650 to 800 subjects, a separate validation cohort of over 90 different subjects was used. To predict cytomegalovirus infection status, the study combined high-throughput TCR immunosequencing, statistical association of individual TCRs with disease status, and machine learning. A later analysis re-examined previously published TCR beta repertoires from more than 550 donors and added high-resolution HLA genotyping to investigate patterns of TCR occurrence. Rather than drawing on any new phenotypic data, the later analysis identified candidate immune exposures from TCR beta sequences and the way those sequences occurred across donors. In an earlier analysis of roughly 600 of the donors, high-throughput TCR beta sequencing was used to judge whether each TCR beta V gene segment behaved as functional or pseudogenic. Donor age, sex, ethnicity and CMV serostatus were compiled alongside the repertoire data. In a later genetic analysis, genome-wide SNP genotypes for about 55% of the roughly 700 donors were used, and that subset was treated as a discovery cohort. Every repertoire in the discovery cohort had been generated on one and the same sequencing platform. Both class I and class II loci were covered by HLA typing, at four-digit resolution. Typing coverage varied by locus: roughly 629-630 donors for A, B, C, DRB1 and DQB1; roughly 520 for DQA1; about 570 for DPA1; approximately 450 for DPB1. Because of strong linkage in the cohort, roughly five DR-DQ haplotypes were treated as single units for association and clustering. Among around 400 genotyped donors of the cohort, an average of around 250,000 unique TCR beta nucleotide sequences was sequenced per donor, of which approximately 19% were non-productive.

The cohort was made up of approximately 700 healthy bone marrow donors. At the time of sampling, every cohort member was nominally healthy, though immune exposures that went unrecorded were likely present. The donor tested CMV seronegative, placing the donor among the 350 to 400 seronegative members of the cohort. A peripheral blood sample was provided by each donor, and peripheral blood mononuclear cells were used for TCR beta sequencing. Genomic DNA was extracted from the blood cell samples with the Qiagen DNeasy Blood Extraction Kit. Library creation used the immunoSEQ multiplex PCR assay. A mixture of 60 forward primers for TCR Vbeta segments and 13 reverse primers for TCR Jbeta segments was used in the multiplex PCR. Amplification of the CDR3 region of rearranged TCR beta genes was performed with a multiplex PCR assay on genomic DNA. The amplified TCR beta libraries were sequenced on the Illumina HiSeq System as 87-base-pair reads. As for the authors' bioinformatics: A later analysis counted about 80 million unique TCR beta chains across the 700 or so repertoires, and some 11 million of these chains were shared by at least two donors. Raw reads were error-corrected and collapsed into unique sequences with a nearest-neighbor algorithm that merged closely related sequences to remove PCR and sequencing errors. V, D and J gene segments were assigned by aligning CDR3 sequences to IMGT reference sequences. For a sequence to be retained, a match of at least six nucleotides to both a V gene segment and a J gene segment was required. A rearrangement counted as productive if the CDR3 had no stop codons and remained in frame with V and J, and every other rearrangement counted as non-productive. CDR3 was defined according to IMGT convention as the region running from the second conserved V-encoded cysteine to the conserved J-encoded phenylalanine. The earlier analysis of roughly 590 of the donors excluded sequences that lacked an unambiguous match to a single V gene segment. In an earlier analysis of 587 of the donors, a V segment was called functional when productive rearrangements were above 56.7%, and segregating when the standard deviation between donors exceeded 5%. A statistical classification framework was developed to diagnose cytomegalovirus status using the catalog of TCR beta chain sequences. V and J gene assignment, in a later analysis, came from comparing TCR nucleotide sequences with IMGT/GENE-DB human TR gene sequences. Using the TCRdist pipeline, a later analysis assigned CDR3 sequences along with most-parsimonious VDJ recombination scenarios. In a later analysis, every TCR beta chain was defined by the combination of its CDR3 amino acid sequence and its V-gene family, and reads without a unique V-gene family were dropped. In a later analysis, fewer than 600 highly shared, low-generation-probability nucleotide sequences were removed to address suspected cross-contamination and a sequencing artifact. A later analysis calculated a clonal expansion index for each public chain from normalized within-repertoire ranks of inferred template counts. In a later analysis, generation probabilities were computed with a VDJ recombination model fitted to out-of-frame rearrangements, and the resulting probabilities were checked against IGoR. Hypergeometric tests were used in a later analysis to score TCR-TCR, TCR-HLA and TCR-CMV co-occurrence, with a repertoire-size bias correction applied to the TCR pairs. In a later analysis, false discovery rates were estimated by permuting HLA or CMV assignments 20 times. In a later analysis, co-occurring TCRs were grouped with DBSCAN, and TCRdist sequence similarity was added when clustering was performed within HLA-allele-positive subsets. For co-occurrence clustering, repertoires with fewer than 30,000 or more than 120,000 public chains were excluded, along with a handful of repertoires with anomalous nucleotide sharing. TCRdb mirrors the immuneACCESS table, restricted to in-frame sequences. Some clones are absent from its copies; in checked studies, under half trace to an unresolved V gene, and the reason for the others is unknown. That table gives V, J and clone size, and the DNA gave D and trimming. Within this sample are approximately 170,000 clones, with over 60% of them counted one time only. Together, the top ten hold over 1.2% of the sample.

The CDR3 measures 16 amino acids from cysteine to phenylalanine. The only DNA kept is the CDR3, 48 bases in frame from the first base. At the junction V is shortened by 4 bases and J by 2 bases, with 17 bases in between. The germline V gene encodes CDR1 LGHNA and CDR2 YNFKEQ. Points the paper makes about the study in general: Most TCR sequences were observed very rarely across donors, whereas some public TCRs were present in many individuals. Immune exposure information for the cohort was limited to CMV serostatus. Because some donors lacked HLA typing at each locus, the association tests relied only on the typed subset. The authors suggested that the approach could potentially be extended to other disease states and immunological phenotypes. The earlier analysis of some 560 of the donors excluded some 16 rarely observed V segments, including chromosome 9 orphons, because counts were too low. The cohort was sequenced for TCR beta chains only, and without alpha or paired-chain data the features that could be detected were limited. Specific HLA alleles were associated with about 17,000 TCR beta sequences at a false discovery rate of 0.05 in a later analysis. Presence/absence analyses assumed roughly uniform sequencing depth across donors, an assumption that may not hold. A further reported finding was that TCR beta sequences accurately predicted the HLA-A and HLA-B alleles for most subjects in the first cohort. The sequencing pipeline was judged likely to have produced a cluster of highly shared sequence variants as a technical artifact. V-gene and J-gene trimming of TCR beta chains was associated with a missense DCLRE1C variant in a later genetic analysis, and the association was replicated in an independent cohort. Correlated functional status among segregating V segments might reflect linkage disequilibrium, but an unknown experimental factor could not be ruled out. According to a later analysis, TCR association rates differed among HLA loci, with DRB1 alleles showing the most associated TCRs and HLA-C alleles showing the fewest. Because the 87-base-pair reads could not distinguish some IMGT-functional V segments, including TRBV6-2 and TRBV6-3, those segments were excluded. Three of the identified cytomegalovirus-associated TCR beta chains were confirmed in vitro to be specific for cytomegalovirus antigens. The study listed 150 to 200 TCR beta chains as associated with cytomegalovirus. According to a later analysis, most CMV-associated TCR beta chains appeared to be HLA-restricted, and the HLA associations seemed to be driven largely by CMV exposure. In an earlier analysis of more than 450 of the donors, most TCR beta V segments were observed in productive rearrangements about 87% or about 30% of the time, broadly matching IMGT annotations. In a later analysis, several top co-occurrence clusters were reported to appear linked to parvovirus B19, influenza, CMV and Epstein-Barr virus. A later analysis found that HLA-associated TCR beta chains were more clonally expanded and had lower generation probabilities than equally common non-associated chains. Assigning TCR associations to individual alleles was difficult when HLA alleles, especially DR and DQ, strongly co-occurred. In both the original and validation cohorts, the classifier was reported to diagnose cytomegalovirus status with high specificity and sensitivity. A later genetic analysis reported fewer N-insertions in productive TCRs among donors in an Asian-associated ancestry cluster than the roughly 670-donor mean.

Regarding this clone: It lacks a known antigen. No much larger clone is present one base from it, and per-base qualities are unavailable.

This sequence uses TRBV4-2 and TRBJ1-2; the D region possibly corresponds to TRBD1 (5 bases align). This TCR was sampled from a girl aged 5 to 17 in good health and CMV-seronegative. The sample comprised PBMCs. The DNA is TGTGCCAGCAGCCCCATTCTGACAGCGAAGAACTATGGCTACACCTTC. It encodes CASSPILTAKNYGYTF.